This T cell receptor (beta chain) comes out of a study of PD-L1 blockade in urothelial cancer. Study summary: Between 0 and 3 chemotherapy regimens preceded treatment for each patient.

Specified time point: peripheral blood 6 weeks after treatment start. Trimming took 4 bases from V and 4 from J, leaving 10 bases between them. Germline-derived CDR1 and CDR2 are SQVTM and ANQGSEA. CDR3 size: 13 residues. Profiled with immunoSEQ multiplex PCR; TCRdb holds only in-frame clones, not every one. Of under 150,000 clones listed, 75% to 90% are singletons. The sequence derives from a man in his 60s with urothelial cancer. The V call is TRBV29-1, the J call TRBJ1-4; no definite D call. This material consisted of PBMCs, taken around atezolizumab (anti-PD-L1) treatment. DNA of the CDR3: TGCAGCGTTGGTCACAGCATTAATGAAAAACTGTTTTTT. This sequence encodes CSVGHSINEKLFF.